The clone carrying this T cell receptor (beta chain) was detected only a few times. Antigen: not known. With the Oncomine TCR Beta short-read assay, DNA from cultured CD4+ T cells was sequenced. Using the QIAamp micro DNA kit, genomic DNA was extracted from the CD4+ T cells that had been cultured. MiXCR, applied by TCRdb to the PCR reads, yields one record per CDR3 protein. The table has nearly 25,000 distinct CDR3 sequences, 30% seen once. This sample was included in a study of vaccination and CD4 T cells after COVID-19. Study overall: Six males and four females constituted the convalescent cohort, two of whom were Hispanic.

Germline CDR1 SGHTA, CDR2 FQGNSA. After removal of 1 base from V and 0 bases from J, the junction contained 9 bases not matched to a gene. The CDR3 sequence is 19 residues long. Time point reported: late sampling 161 to 241 days after vaccination in a few convalescent patients. Treatment in this sample: approximately nine-day PBMC culture with coronavirus spike peptide pools or control peptides (ViraFEST assay). The J gene is TRBJ2-5, the V gene TRBV7-2, with TRBD2 identical over 12 bases. The clonotype comes from a human donor who had recovered from COVID-19. This specimen was CD4+ T cells from blood, cultured in vitro, taken about 7 months after SARS-CoV-2 vaccination. The CDR3 protein is CASSLGGLAGGRYQETQYF. CDR3 nucleotide sequence: TGTGCCAGCAGCTTAGGAGGGCTAGCGGGAGGGAGGTACCAAGAGACCCAGTACTTC.